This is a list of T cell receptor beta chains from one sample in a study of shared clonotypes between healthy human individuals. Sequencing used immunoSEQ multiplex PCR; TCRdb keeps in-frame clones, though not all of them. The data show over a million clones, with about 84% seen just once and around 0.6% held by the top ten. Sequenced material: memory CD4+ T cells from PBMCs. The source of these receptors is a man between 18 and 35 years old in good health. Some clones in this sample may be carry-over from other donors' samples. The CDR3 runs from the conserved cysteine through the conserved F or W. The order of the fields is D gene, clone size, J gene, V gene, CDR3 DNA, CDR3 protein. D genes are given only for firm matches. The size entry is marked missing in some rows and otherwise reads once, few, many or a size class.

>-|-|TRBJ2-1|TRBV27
TGTGCCAGCAGTTTACGTCCCACCTTTACTTATCAGTTCTTC
CASSLRPTFTYQFF
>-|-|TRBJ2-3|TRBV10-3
TGTGCCATCAGTGAGGACCAAGGGAGGCCCGGCGTTACGCAGTATTTT
CAISEDQGRPGVTQYF
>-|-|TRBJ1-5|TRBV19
TGTGCCACAGGGAACGGCAATCAGCCCCAGCATTTT
CATGNGNQPQHF
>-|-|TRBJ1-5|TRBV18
TGTGCCAGCTCACCACGGCCGTATAGCAATCAGCCCCAGCATTTT
CASSPRPYSNQPQHF
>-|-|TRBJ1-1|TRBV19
TGTGCCAGTAGAGGGGGTTGGAGGGACACTGAAGCTTTCTTT
CASRGGWRDTEAFF
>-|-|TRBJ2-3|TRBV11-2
TGTGCCAGCAGCTCCCTACGCCCGTGGGATACGCAGTATTTT
CASSSLRPWDTQYF
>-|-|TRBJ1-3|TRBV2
TGTGCCAGCAGTTCAATGGAGGGAAACACCATATATTTT
CASSSMEGNTIYF
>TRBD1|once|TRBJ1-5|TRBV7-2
TGTGCCAGCAGCTTCCTCGGGACAGGGGGTGGCCAGCCCCAGCATTTT
CASSFLGTGGGQPQHF
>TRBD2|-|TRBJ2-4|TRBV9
TGTGCCAGCAGCACCCGCGCCAGCGGGGGACAAAACATTCAGTACTTC
CASSTRASGGQNIQYF
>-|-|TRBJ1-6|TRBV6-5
TGTGCCAGCAGTCCGACGGAGCAGCATCCCCTCCACTTT
CASSPTEQHPLHF
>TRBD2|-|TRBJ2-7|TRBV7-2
TGTGCCAGCAGCCAACCTCGGGTGGTAATAGCGGGGCCTTGGGACGAGCAGTACTTC
CASSQPRVVIAGPWDEQYF
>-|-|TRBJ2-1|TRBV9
TGTGCCAGCAGCTCCCCAGGCCGGGGCTCCTACAATGAGCAGTTCTTC
CASSSPGRGSYNEQFF
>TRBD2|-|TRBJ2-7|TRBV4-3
TGCGCCAGCAGCCTTCTCCCCGGGGCTAGCGGGAGCTCCTACGAGCAGTACTTC
CASSLLPGASGSSYEQYF
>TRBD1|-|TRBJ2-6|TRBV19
TGTGCCAGTAGTAAGGGGGCCTCTGGGGCCAACGTCCTGACTTTC
CASSKGASGANVLTF
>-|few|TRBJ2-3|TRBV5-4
TGTGCCAGCAGCCCCGACCAGTGGACAGATACGCAGTATTTT
CASSPDQWTDTQYF
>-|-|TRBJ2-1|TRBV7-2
TGTGCCAGCAGCTTGCCCAGCGGGTTTTACAATGAGCAGTTCTTC
CASSLPSGFYNEQFF
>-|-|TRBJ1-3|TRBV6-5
TGTGCCAGCAGTTACAAAGCAGGAGCTTCTGGAAACACCATATATTTT
CASSYKAGASGNTIYF
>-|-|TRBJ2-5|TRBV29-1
TGCAGCGTTGAAGATTACACAGATCAAGAGACCCAGTACTTC
CSVEDYTDQETQYF
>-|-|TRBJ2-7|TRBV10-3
TGTGCCATCAGTGAAAACATGCCCTACGAGCAGTACTTC
CAISENMPYEQYF
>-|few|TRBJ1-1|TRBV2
TGTGCCAGCAGTGAGGCCGGTATCACTGAAGCTTTCTTT
CASSEAGITEAFF
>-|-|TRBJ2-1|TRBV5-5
TGTGCCAGCAGCTTTCAAGAAGGTCCCTACAATGAGCAGTTCTTC
CASSFQEGPYNEQFF
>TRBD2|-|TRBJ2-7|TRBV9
TGTGCCGGATACACTAGCGCGCGATCCTACGAGCAGTACTTC
CAGYTSARSYEQYF
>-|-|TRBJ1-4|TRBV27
TGTGCCAGCAGTTTAATTCCCACCGTGGGAGGAAAACTGTTTTTT
CASSLIPTVGGKLFF
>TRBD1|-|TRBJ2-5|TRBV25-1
TGTGCCAGCAGCCAACAGGGACAGGGTCCCCAAGAGACCCAGTACTTC
CASSQQGQGPQETQYF
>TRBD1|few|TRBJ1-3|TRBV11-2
TGTGCCAGCAGCTCACACAGGGGATATGGAAACACCATATATTTT
CASSSHRGYGNTIYF
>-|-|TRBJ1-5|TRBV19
TGTGGGACCGGGGCGGTTAGCAATCAGCCCCAGCATTTT
CGTGAVSNQPQHF
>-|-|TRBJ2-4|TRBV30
TGTGCCTGGGACCAGGGAAACATTCAGTACTTC
CAWDQGNIQYF
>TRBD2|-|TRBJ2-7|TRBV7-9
TGTGCCAGCAGCTCCGGACTAGGGCGTAGCGCCTACGAGCAGTACTTC
CASSSGLGRSAYEQYF
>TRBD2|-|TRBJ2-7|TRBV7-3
TGTGCCAGCAGCTTTGGGACTAGCGGGAGCTACGAGCAGTACTTC
CASSFGTSGSYEQYF
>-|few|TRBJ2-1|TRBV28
TGTGCCAGCAAATTCTACAATGAGCAGTTCTTC
CASKFYNEQFF
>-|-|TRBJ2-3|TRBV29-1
TGCAGCGGCAGTTCGACAGATACGCAGTATTTT
CSGSSTDTQYF
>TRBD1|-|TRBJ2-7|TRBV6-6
TGTGCCAGCAGTTTCGGACAGGTCTACTCCTACGAGCAGTACTTC
CASSFGQVYSYEQYF
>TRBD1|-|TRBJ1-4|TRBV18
TGTGCCAGCTCTCCGGGACAGAATGAAAAACTGTTTTTT
CASSPGQNEKLFF
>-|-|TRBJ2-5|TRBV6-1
TGTGCCAGCAGTGGGGTCCACAGACAAGAGACCCAGTACTTC
CASSGVHRQETQYF
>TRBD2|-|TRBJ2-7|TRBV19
TGTGCCAGTAGTAGACTAGCGGGAGGGCTCGAGCAGTACTTC
CASSRLAGGLEQYF
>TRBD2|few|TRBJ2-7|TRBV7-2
TGTGCCAGCAGCTCGGGACTAGGCTTTTACGAGCAGTACTTC
CASSSGLGFYEQYF
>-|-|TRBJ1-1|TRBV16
TGTGCCAGCAGCCAATATGCAAATCGAGACACTGAAGCTTTCTTT
CASSQYANRDTEAFF
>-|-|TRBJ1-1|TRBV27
TGTGCCAGCAGTGTCCAAAGAAGCCCCACTGAAGCTTTCTTT
CASSVQRSPTEAFF
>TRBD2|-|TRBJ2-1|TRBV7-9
TGTGCCAGCAGCCTAGCAAGTCCCGTGATTAGAGGGAGGGACAATGAGCAGTTCTTC
CASSLASPVIRGRDNEQFF
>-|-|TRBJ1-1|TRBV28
TGTGCCAGCAGTTCACCGGCGGGAGGGGGGCCTGAAGCTTTCTTT
CASSSPAGGGPEAFF
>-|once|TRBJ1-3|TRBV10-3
TGTGCCATCAAGTCGTCTGGAAACACCATATATTTT
CAIKSSGNTIYF
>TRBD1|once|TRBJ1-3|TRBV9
TGTGCCAGCAGCGTAGGGGACCGGACAGGGGCCGGAAACACCATATATTTT
CASSVGDRTGAGNTIYF